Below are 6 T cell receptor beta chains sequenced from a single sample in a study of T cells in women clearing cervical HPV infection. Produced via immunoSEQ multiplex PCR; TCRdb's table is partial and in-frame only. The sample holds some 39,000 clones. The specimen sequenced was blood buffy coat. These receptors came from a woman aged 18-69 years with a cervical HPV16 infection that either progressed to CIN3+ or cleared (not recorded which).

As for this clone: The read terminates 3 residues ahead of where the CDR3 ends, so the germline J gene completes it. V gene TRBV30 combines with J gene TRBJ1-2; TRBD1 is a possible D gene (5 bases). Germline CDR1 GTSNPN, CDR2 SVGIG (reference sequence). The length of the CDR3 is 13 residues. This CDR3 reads CAWSGQFYNDYTF. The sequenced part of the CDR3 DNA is TGTGCCTGGAGTGGACAGTTTTACAATGAC.

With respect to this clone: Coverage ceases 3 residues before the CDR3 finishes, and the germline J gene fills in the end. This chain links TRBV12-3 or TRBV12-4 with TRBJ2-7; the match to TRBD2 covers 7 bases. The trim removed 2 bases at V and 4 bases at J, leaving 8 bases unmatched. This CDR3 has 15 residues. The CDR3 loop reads CASSLRGVGPYEQYF. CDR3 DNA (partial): TGTGCCAGCAGTTTACGGGGGGTGGGGCCGTACGAG.

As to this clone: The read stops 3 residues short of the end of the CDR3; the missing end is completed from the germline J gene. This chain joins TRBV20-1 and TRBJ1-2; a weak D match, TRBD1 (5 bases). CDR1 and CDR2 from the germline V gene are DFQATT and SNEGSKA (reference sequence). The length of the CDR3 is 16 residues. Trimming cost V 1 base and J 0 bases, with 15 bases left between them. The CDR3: CSARVGGRGANYGYTF. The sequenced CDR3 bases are TGCAGTGCTAGAGTTGGAGGGAGGGGAGCTAACTATGGC.

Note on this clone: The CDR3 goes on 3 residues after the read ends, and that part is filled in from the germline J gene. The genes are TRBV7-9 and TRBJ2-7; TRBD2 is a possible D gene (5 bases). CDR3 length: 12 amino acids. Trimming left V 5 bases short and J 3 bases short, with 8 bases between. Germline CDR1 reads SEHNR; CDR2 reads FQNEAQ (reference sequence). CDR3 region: CASSVGDYEQYF. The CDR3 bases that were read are TGTGCCAGCAGCGTCGGGGACTACGAG.

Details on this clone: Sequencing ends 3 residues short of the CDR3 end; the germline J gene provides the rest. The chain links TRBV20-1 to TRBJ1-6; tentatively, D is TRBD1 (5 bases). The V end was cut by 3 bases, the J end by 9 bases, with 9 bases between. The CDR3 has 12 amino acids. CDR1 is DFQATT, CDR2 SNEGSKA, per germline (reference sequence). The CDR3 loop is CSASDRTSPLHF. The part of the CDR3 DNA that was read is TGCAGTGCTAGCGACAGAACTTCACCC.

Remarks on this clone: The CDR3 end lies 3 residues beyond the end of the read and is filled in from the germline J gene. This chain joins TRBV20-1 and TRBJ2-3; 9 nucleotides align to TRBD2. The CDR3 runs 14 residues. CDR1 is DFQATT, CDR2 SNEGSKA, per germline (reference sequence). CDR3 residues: CSARPREGRETQYF. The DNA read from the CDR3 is TGCAGTGCTAGACCGCGGGAGGGCCGGGAGACG.